This T cell receptor (beta chain) was obtained from a study of T cell clonotyping in hematopoietic cell transplantation. Study-level findings and limits: At the given depth, recipient repertoires were over 95% de novo clonotypes.

As concerns this clone: Its antigen is undetermined.

The CDR3 sequence is 15 residues long. Germline assignment: CDR1 SEHNR and CDR2 FQNEAQ (reference sequence). The ends lost 3 bases at V and 5 bases at J; junction bases unmatched: 5. Method: immunoSEQ multiplex PCR; TCRdb's copy keeps in-frame clones and lacks some. The sample holds 15,000 to 20,000 clones, around 90% seen once. V gene TRBV7-9 combines with J gene TRBJ2-5; 11 positions match TRBD2. The TCR comes from a man between 40 and 49 years old in good health. Some clones in this sample may be carry-over from other donors' samples. Material for sequencing was peripheral blood mononuclear cells. CDR3 in DNA: TGTGCCAGCAGCTTTGGACTAGCGGGTATTGAGACCCAGTACTTC. Translated: CASSFGLAGIETQYF. The whole variable domain, filled in from reference TRBV7-9 and TRBJ2-5, reads DTGVSQNPRHKITKRGQNVTFRCDPISEHNRLYWYRQTLGQGPEFLTYFQNEAQLEKSRLLSDRFSAERPKGSFSTLEIQRTEQGDSAMYLCASSFGLAGIETQYFGPGTRLLVL.